The table lists the clone carrying this T cell receptor (beta chain) with many counts. What it binds is not known. The CDR3 spans 16 residues. Trimming stripped 5 bases from V and 4 bases from J, with 18 bases between. Per the germline V gene, CDR1 is SGHTA and CDR2 is FQGNSA. The data belong to a study of T cell repertoires in cytomegalovirus infection. Study-level information: CMV infection plus the matching HLA type was flagged by public TCR beta signatures. Broader study findings: The cumulative frequency of public TCR beta families identified carriers of CMV plus the relevant HLA. Dominant in the ex vivo response were TCR beta clonotypes restricted by HLA-C and specific for CMV.

TCRdb redid the calling of the reads with MiXCR, one entry per CDR3 protein. The data show about 360,000 distinct CDR3 sequences, roughly 18% seen once. The chain employs TRBV7-2 and TRBJ2-1, with D perhaps TRBD1 (5 bases). The sequence was obtained from a human donor in good health (CMV status not recorded). Some clones in this sample may be carry-over from other donors' samples. Sequencing was carried out using PBMCs. The CDR3 nucleotides read TGTGCCAGCAGCCTCAGGGTGGTAACCGGGTACAATGAGCAGTTCTTC. Translating it yields CASSLRVVTGYNEQFF.